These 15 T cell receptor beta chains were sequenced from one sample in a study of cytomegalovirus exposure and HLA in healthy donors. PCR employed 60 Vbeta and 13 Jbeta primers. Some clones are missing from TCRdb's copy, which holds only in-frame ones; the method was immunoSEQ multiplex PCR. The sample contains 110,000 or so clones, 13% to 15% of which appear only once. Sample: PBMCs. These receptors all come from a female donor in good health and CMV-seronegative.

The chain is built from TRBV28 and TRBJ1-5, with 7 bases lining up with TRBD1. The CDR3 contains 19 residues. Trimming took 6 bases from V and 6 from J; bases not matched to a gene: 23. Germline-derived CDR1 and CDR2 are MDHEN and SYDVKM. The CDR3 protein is CASSINRDRAHAASQPQHF. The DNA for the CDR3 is TGTGCCAGCAGCATAAACCGAGACAGGGCACACGCCGCCAGTCAGCCCCAGCATTTT.

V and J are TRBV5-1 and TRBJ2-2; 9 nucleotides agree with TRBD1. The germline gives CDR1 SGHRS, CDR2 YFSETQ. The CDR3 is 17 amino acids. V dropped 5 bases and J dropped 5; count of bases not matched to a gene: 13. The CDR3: CASRLAPDRGATGELFF. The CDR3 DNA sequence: TGCGCCAGCAGACTGGCCCCGGACAGGGGTGCGACCGGGGAGCTGTTTTTT.

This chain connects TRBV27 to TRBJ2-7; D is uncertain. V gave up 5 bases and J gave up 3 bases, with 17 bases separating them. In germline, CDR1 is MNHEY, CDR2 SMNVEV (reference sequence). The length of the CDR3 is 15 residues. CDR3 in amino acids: CASSPNSYEIYEQYF. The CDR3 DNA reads TGTGCCAGCAGTCCAAACAGTTATGAGATCTACGAGCAGTACTTC.

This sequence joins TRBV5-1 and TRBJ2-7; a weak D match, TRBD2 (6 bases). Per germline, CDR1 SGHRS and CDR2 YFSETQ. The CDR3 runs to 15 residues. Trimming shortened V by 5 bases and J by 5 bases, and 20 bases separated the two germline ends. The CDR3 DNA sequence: TGCGCCAGCAGTCTCCAAGGAAGCGGGCCCAACGAGCAGTACTTC. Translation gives CASSLQGSGPNEQYF.

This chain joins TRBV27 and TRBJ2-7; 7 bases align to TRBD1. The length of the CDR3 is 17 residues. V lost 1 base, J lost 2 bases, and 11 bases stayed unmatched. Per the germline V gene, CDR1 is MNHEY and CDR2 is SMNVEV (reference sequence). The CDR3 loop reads CASSLYKLTGTPYEQYF. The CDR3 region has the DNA TGTGCCAGCAGTTTATATAAATTGACAGGGACCCCCTACGAGCAGTACTTC.

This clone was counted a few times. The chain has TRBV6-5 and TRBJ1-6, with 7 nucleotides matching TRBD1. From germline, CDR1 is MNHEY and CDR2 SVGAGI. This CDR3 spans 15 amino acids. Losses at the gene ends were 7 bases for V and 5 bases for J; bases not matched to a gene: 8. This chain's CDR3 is CASNPGTAHNSPLHF. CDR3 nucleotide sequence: TGTGCCAGCAACCCGGGGACAGCGCATAATTCACCCCTCCACTTT.

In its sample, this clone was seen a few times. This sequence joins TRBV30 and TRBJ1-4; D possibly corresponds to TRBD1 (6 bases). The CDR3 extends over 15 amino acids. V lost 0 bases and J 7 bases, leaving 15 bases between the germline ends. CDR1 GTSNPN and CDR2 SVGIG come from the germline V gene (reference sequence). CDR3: CAWSVPQGLGEKLFF. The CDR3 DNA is TGTGCCTGGAGTGTACCCCAGGGGCTTGGTGAAAAACTGTTTTTT.

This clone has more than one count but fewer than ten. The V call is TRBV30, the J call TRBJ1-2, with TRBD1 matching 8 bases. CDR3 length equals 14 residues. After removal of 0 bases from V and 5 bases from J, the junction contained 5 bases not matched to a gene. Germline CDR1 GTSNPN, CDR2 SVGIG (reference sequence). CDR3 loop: CAWSVAGGGYGYTF. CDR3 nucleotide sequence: TGTGCCTGGAGTGTAGCAGGGGGCGGATATGGCTACACCTTC.

For the CDR3, the DNA is TGTGCCAGCAGTTACCGGGACAGGGTCGTCGATACGCAGTATTTT. This codes for CASSYRDRVVDTQYF. The chain carries TRBV6-6 and TRBJ2-3, with 9 positions matching TRBD1. This CDR3 has 15 amino acids. The J segment lost 6 bases and the V segment lost 2 bases, leaving 6 bases of the junction unmatched. The V gene's germline CDR1 is MNHNY and CDR2 SVGAGI (reference sequence).

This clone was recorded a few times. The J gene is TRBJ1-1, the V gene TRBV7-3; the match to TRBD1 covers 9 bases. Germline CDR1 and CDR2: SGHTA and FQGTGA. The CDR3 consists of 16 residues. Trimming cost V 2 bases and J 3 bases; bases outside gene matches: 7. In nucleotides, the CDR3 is TGTGCCAGCAGCTTATCGCCGGGACAGGGCTACACTGAAGCTTTCTTT. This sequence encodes CASSLSPGQGYTEAFF.

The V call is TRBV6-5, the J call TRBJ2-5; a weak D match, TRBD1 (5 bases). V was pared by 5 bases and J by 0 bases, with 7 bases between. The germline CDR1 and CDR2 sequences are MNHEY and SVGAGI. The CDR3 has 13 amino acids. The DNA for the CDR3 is TGTGCCAGCAGTCGACAGTACCAAGAGACCCAGTACTTC. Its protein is CASSRQYQETQYF.

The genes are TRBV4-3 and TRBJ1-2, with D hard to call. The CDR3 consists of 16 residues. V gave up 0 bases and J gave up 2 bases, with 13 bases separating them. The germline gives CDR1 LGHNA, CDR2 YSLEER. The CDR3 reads CASSQDTSGTNYGYTF. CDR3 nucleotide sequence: TGCGCCAGCAGCCAAGACACGTCGGGAACAAACTATGGCTACACCTTC.

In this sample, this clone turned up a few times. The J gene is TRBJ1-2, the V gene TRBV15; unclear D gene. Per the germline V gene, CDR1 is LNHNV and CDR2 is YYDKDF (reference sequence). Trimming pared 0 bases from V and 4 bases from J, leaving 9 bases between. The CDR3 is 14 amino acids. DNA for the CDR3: TGTGCCACCAGCAGAGAACAGATTCTCTATGGCTACACCTTC. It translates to CATSREQILYGYTF.

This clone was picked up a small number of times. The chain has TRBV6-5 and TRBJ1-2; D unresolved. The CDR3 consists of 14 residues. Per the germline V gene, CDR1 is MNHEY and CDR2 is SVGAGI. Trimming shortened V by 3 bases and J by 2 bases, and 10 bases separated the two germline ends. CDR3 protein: CASSYGIGNYGYTF. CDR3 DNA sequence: TGTGCCAGCAGTTATGGCATCGGGAACTATGGCTACACCTTC.

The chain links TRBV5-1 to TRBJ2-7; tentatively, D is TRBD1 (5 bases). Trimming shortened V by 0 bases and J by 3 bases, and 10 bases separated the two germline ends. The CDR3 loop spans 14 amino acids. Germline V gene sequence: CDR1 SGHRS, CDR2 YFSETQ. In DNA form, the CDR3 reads TGCGCCAGCAGCTTGGAAGGGGTAGGCTACGAGCAGTACTTC. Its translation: CASSLEGVGYEQYF. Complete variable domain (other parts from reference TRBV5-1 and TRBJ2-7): KAGVTQTPRYLIKTRGQQVTLSCSPISGHRSVSWYQQTPGQGLQFLFEYFSETQRNKGNFPGRFSGRQFSNSRSEMNVSTLELGDSALYLCASSLEGVGYEQYFGPGTRLTVT.